This T cell receptor beta chain was identified during a study of graft-versus-host responses after intestinal transplantation (dated by TCRdb to 2020 to 2022). Study-level background: Recipients received multivisceral, liver-intestinal, or isolated intestinal transplants. To identify alloreactive clones, pre-transplant mixed lymphocyte reaction products were sequenced and compared with unstimulated pre-transplant donor and recipient T cells. A cohort of approximately 23 intestinal transplant recipients, including one retransplant, was enrolled, and 3 patients lacking pretransplant specimens were excluded. Rather than being sequenced by the commercial service, samples from three later patients were sequenced in-house on an Illumina MiSeq and processed with MiXCR. All recipients received anti-thymocyte globulin induction followed by maintenance tacrolimus and steroids for around three years. A peak of at least 4% donor T cells among recipient peripheral blood mononuclear cells was the definition used for donor T cell macrochimerism. After intestinal transplantation, graft-versus-host and host-versus-graft alloreactive T cell clones in the graft, circulation and bone marrow were tracked using bulk TCR-beta CDR3 sequencing.

Turning to this clone: It lacks a known antigen. One base away there is no much larger clone; base qualities are not given.

Library preparation used the immunoSEQ multiplex PCR assay. In most patients, genomic DNA was isolated using the Qiagen DNeasy Blood and Tissue Kit and sent frozen to Adaptive Biotechnologies for TCR sequencing. For most patients, genomic DNA was subjected to high-throughput TCR-beta CDR3 sequencing by Adaptive Biotechnologies. In the source study's methods: Adaptive's ImmunoSEQ software was the source of the TCR sequencing data for 18 patients, while a few other patients were processed with MiXCR and VDJtools. CD4 versus CD8 sorting errors were corrected by removing sequences found in both subsets at a frequency ratio below 5:1. CDR3 nucleotide sequences shared between donor and recipient were removed because the origin of such sequences could not be assigned. To be classed as alloreactive, a clone needed at least 2-fold expansion over unstimulated cells and a minimum CFSE-low frequency of 0.002% (template counts) or 0.001% (read counts). Clones detected in sequenced pre-transplant spleen, lymph node, or MLR CFSE-low populations of the donor or recipient were defined as mappable. The cumulative frequency of alloreactive clones was calculated as a percentage of all sequences, weighted by copy number. Drawn from immuneACCESS, this table holds only the in-frame rearrangements with V and J called that TCRdb kept. Clones are partly lost; checked studies trace under half to an unresolved V gene and leave the rest unexplained. D and trimming come from the DNA, and the V and J calls and clone size come from that table. The sample table records fewer than 85,000 clones; around 90% of these occur just once. The ten largest clones add up to roughly 2.6% of the sample.

What the work shows at the level of the full study, not this receptor alone: GvH clones turned up in recipient bone marrow, with some appearing earlier in ileal mucosa or blood, a pattern consistent with an intestinal mucosal origin. Early after transplant, declines in HvG clones were associated with peak levels of circulating GvH clones. High GvH to HvG T cell clonal ratios were observed in the allografts of patients with donor T cell macrochimerism. The conclusions were limited by the relatively low number and heterogeneity of the intestinal transplant patients.

The intended sense of this specimen's time point label: cells obtained before transplantation from donor or recipient. CD3+CD4+ and CD3+CD8+ populations were FACS-sorted from unstimulated pre-transplant donor and recipient cells taken from spleen or lymph nodes. Here V drops 3 bases and J drops 12 bases, and the junction holds 17 bases not matched to any gene. Including cysteine and phenylalanine, the CDR3 has 16 amino acids. Of the read, only the CDR3 DNA is kept; its 48 bases are in frame from base 1. CDR1 and CDR2 are read off the germline V gene as MGHRA and YSYEKL. This TCR was sampled from a human donor who received an intestinal transplant. Sequencing was performed on unstimulated CD8+ T cells sorted from spleen or lymph node cells, taken before intestinal transplant. The chain was built from TRBV4-1 and TRBJ2-1; 7 of the junction bases match TRBD2. The bases are TGCGCCAGCAGCCATCCATCATCTAGCGGCCAAAACCGGCAGTTCTTC. Translated, it reads CASSHPSSSGQNRQFF.